This T cell receptor (beta chain) was profiled in a study of beta chain features in type 1 diabetes. Study at large: Healthy donors and patients had similar age, gender and cell yields. Study-level points and caveats: All four CD4+ subsets of Type 1 diabetes patients contained TCRB CDR3s that were moderately but significantly shorter. The study left unresolved whether HLA type influences TCRB rearrangement.

The CDR3 contains 13 residues. V shed 4 bases and J 7 bases; nucleotides not matched to a gene: 5. Germline V gives CDR1 SEHNR, CDR2 FQNEAQ (reference sequence). cDNA synthesis used the whole RNA isolate, giving expressed TCRB sequences. Assay: immunoSEQ multiplex PCR; the TCRdb copy retains only in-frame clones and omits some. The sample lists 130,000 to 150,000 clones, approximately 13% occurring once. Markers CD45RO/CCR7/CD25/CD127/CD95/CD27 served to sort CD4+ naive, central memory, regulatory and stem cell-like memory cells. All of the sorted populations showed purity greater than 98%. On this clone: Its antigen is unidentified.

This chain joins TRBV7-9 and TRBJ2-7; TRBD1 agrees at 9 bases. The receptor comes from a man younger than 35 with type 1 diabetes. The sequencing input was central memory CD4+ T cells from blood. The CDR3 bases are TGTGCCAGCAGCTCGGACAGGGGCTTAGAGCAGTACTTC. This encodes CASSSDRGLEQYF. Using reference TRBV7-9 and TRBJ2-7 for the parts outside the CDR3, the full variable domain is DTGVSQNPRHKITKRGQNVTFRCDPISEHNRLYWYRQTLGQGPEFLTYFQNEAQLEKSRLLSDRFSAERPKGSFSTLEIQRTEQGDSAMYLCASSSDRGLEQYFGPGTRLTVT.